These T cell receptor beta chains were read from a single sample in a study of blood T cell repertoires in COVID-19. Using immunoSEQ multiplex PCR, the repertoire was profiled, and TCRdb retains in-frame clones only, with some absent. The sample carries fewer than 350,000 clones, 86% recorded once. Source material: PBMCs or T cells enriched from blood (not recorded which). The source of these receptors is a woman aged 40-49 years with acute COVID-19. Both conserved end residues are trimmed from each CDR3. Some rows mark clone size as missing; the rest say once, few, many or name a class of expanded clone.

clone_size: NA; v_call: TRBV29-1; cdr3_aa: SVVDRGRSVEAF
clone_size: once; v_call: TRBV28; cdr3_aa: ASTTRDRGFTEAF
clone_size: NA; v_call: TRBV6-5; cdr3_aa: ASTQARDYEQY
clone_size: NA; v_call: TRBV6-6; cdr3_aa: ASSYGGDGSEKLF
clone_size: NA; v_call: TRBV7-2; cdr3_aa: ASSSASGGSYEQY
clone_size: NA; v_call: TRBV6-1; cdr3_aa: ASSELSTEAF
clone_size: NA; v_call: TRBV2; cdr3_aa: ASSYPGFPEAF
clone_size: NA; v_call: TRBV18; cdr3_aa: ASSPSPGDTEAF
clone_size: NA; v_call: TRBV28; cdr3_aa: ATRTVKSNQPQH
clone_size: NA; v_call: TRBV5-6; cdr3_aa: ASSSQQGATEAF
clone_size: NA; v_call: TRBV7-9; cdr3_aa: ACNPGERTRPGNTIY
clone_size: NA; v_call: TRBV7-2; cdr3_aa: ASSPGQALGAQH
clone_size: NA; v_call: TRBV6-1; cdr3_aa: ASRKDRGNEKLF
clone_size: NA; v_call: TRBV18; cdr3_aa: ASSTRSDRASYEQY
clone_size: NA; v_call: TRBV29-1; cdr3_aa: SVEGSGYGYT
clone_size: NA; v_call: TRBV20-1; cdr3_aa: SASTSGKSYEQY
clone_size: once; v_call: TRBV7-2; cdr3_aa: ASSLVRGRDTLAKNIQY
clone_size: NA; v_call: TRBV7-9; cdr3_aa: ASSRRMGANVLT
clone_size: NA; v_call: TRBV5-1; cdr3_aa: ASRGDSGETQY
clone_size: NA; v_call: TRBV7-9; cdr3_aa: ASSSLLAGGPGELF
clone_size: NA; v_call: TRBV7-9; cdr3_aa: ASSFRTGGVTGDTQY
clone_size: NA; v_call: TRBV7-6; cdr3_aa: ASSLAAGGTTDTQY
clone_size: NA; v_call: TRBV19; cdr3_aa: ASSDRQWTGGGSPLH
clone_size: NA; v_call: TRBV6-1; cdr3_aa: ASSESWQGAGGYT
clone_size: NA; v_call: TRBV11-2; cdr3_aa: ASSPWAGQETQY
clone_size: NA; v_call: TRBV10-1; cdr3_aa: ASRSGVPNEQY
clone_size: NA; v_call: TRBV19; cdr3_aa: ASSMGGRGIHQPQH
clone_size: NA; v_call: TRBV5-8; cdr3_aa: ARGGQGVPSGANVLT
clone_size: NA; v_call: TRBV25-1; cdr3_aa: ASSDADTRNQPQH
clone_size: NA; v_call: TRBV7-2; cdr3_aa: ASSFRGANTGELF
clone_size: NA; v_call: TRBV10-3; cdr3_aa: ATRDSSAYNEQF
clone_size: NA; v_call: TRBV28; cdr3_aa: ASSASGGLYEQY
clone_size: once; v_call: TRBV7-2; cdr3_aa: ASSLAGTGGNQPQH
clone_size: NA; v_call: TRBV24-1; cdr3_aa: ATRGTKNTGELF
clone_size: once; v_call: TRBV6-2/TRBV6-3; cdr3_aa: ASSRGVSGNVSYEQY
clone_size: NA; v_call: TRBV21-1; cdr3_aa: ASSKAVLMTGPNRIMSNQPQH
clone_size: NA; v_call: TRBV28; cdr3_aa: ASSFGRGHGYT
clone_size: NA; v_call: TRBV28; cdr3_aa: ASRTGGAGFPSSGNTIY
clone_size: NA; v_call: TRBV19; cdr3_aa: ASSRPGLQARGELF
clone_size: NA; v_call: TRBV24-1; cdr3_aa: ATSSGSGNEQF